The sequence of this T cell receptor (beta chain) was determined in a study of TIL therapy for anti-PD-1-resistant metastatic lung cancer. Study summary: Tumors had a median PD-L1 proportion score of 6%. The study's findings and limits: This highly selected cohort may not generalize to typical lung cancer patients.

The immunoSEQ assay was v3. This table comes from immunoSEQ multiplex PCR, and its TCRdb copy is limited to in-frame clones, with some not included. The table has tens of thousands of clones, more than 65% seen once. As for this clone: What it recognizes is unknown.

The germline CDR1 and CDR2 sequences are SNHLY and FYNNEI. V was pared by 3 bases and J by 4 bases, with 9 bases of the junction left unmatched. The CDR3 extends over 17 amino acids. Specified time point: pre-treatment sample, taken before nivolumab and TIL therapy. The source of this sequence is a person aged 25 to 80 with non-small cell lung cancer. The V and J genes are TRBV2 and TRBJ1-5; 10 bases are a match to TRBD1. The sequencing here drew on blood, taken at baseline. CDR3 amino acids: CASSDVRTGGLNQPQHF. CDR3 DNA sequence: TGTGCCAGCAGTGATGTAAGGACAGGGGGACTTAATCAGCCCCAGCATTTT.